A selection of T cell receptor beta chains follows, all from one sample in a study of response to subunit inactivated influenza vaccine. TCRdb re-analysed the RT-PCR reads in MiXCR, keeping a single row per CDR3 protein. Of fewer than 800,000 distinct CDR3 sequences in the sample, about 15% were seen once. Sequences were derived from PBMCs from blood, sampled 11 to 12 days after vaccination. These TCRs come from a man aged 45-65 years who received an inactivated influenza vaccine. Both conserved end residues are part of each CDR3. A D gene is named only where the DNA matches it firmly.

cdr3_aa d_call j_call v_call
CASSSKAALYTQYF . TRBJ2-3 TRBV7-9
CSAFDPFGGSYEQYF . TRBJ2-7 TRBV20-1
CASADGSNTGELFF . TRBJ2-2 TRBV5-5
CSDGTVHSNEQFF TRBD1 TRBJ2-1 TRBV29-1
CASSPPWSGRALDEQFF TRBD2 TRBJ2-1 TRBV27
CASSPPSGGQPQHF TRBD1 TRBJ1-5 TRBV18
CASRDASGRPIQETQYF TRBD2 TRBJ2-5 TRBV7-8
CASSIAGTENSPLHF . TRBJ1-6 TRBV7-6
CASGLDRGGGELFF . TRBJ2-2 TRBV2
CASSMWTGRTEAFF . TRBJ1-1 TRBV19
CASSQMGDTQYF . TRBJ2-3 TRBV4-2
CSAKGGSGRIETQYF . TRBJ2-5 TRBV20-1
CASSSNRGQGQPQHF TRBD1 TRBJ1-5 TRBV7-8
CAWAGTYFYEQYF . TRBJ2-7 TRBV30
CSARGLAGNGGGELFF TRBD2 TRBJ2-2 TRBV20-1
CASSPRTGFNSPLHF . TRBJ1-6 TRBV6-1
CASSLEAGLRTDTQYF TRBD2 TRBJ2-3 TRBV5-1
CASSQVAQGSYEQYF . TRBJ2-7 TRBV4-2
CAGSNNYYGYTF . TRBJ1-2 TRBV6-1
CASSSLRRGGQETQYF TRBD2 TRBJ2-5 TRBV6-2/TRBV6-3
CASSEWSGGKSYNEQFF . TRBJ2-1 TRBV25-1
CASSQEGQLSYEQYF TRBD1 TRBJ2-7 TRBV4-1
CASSFQARETQYF . TRBJ2-5 TRBV27
CASSPGASGYTGELFF TRBD2 TRBJ2-2 TRBV5-4
CSAQYRRINYEQYF . TRBJ2-7 TRBV20-1
CASSETLAGKDTQYF TRBD2 TRBJ2-3 TRBV5-1
CASSPVGQVNEKLFF TRBD1 TRBJ1-4 TRBV6-1
CASSLGLAADTQYF TRBD2 TRBJ2-3 TRBV5-1
CSVTMGRFNVETQYF . TRBJ2-5 TRBV29-1
CASSQERTKLEQYF . TRBJ2-7 TRBV4-3
CSVEGLAGGPLNEQFF TRBD2 TRBJ2-1 TRBV29-1
CASSFLNPLAGGLREQYF TRBD2 TRBJ2-7 TRBV28
CASSQDVASGRYNEQFF TRBD2 TRBJ2-1 TRBV4-2
CASSKDRDRETQYF . TRBJ2-5 TRBV21-1
CSVGGGDLATYEQYF TRBD2 TRBJ2-7 TRBV29-1
CASSLGADTSYEQYF . TRBJ2-7 TRBV5-1
CASSQDLSSYNEQFF . TRBJ2-1 TRBV7-3
CSARGYGRGAFF . TRBJ1-1 TRBV20-1
CASSNDRGSSYEQYF . TRBJ2-7 TRBV21-1
CAASGTGGKAGELFF TRBD1 TRBJ2-2 TRBV24-1
CASSRRQGGEKLFF TRBD1 TRBJ1-4 TRBV12-3/TRBV12-4
CASSTRGGDINSPLHF . TRBJ1-6 TRBV6-5
CASSSKGQGLAPLHF TRBD1 TRBJ1-6 TRBV11-1
CASSASSHPQETQYF . TRBJ2-5 TRBV9
CAWMHSRGGWGGYEQYF TRBD2 TRBJ2-7 TRBV30
CASSSRWPSTDTQYF . TRBJ2-3 TRBV11-2
CASSLDETQYF . TRBJ2-5 TRBV5-1
CSARQGTYEQYF TRBD1 TRBJ2-7 TRBV20-1